This passage covers 13 T cell receptor beta chains from one sample sequenced in a study of lymphopenia after photon versus proton radiotherapy (dated by TCRdb to the late 2010s). Library preparation employed the immunoSEQ multiplex PCR assay. The clones in this table, taken by TCRdb from immuneACCESS, are in-frame only. Not every clone is retained; where verified, under half of the shortfall comes from an unresolved V gene, and the cause of the rest is unknown. The sample contains tens of thousands of clones, about 86% of them found a single time. The ten biggest clones cover 2% to 3% of the sample. The material sequenced was peripheral blood, taken from a patient treated with photon-based radiotherapy. These receptors came from a man aged 35 to 55 with gastric cancer.

V gene TRBV7-2 combines with J gene TRBJ1-2, with D possibly TRBD1 on 5 matching bases. Trimming left V 3 bases short and J 7 bases short, with 18 bases between. CDR3 length equals 15 residues. Germline V gene sequence: CDR1 SGHTA, CDR2 FQGNSA. CDR3: CASSFSGSSGGGYTF. The CDR3 DNA reads TGTGCCAGCAGCTTCTCGGGGAGCTCTGGGGGTGGCTACACCTTC.

CDR3 bases: TGTGCCAGCAGCCCCAATTCCCCCGGGGAGCTGTTTTTT. Translation: CASSPNSPGELFF. V gene TRBV7-2 combines with J gene TRBJ2-2; unclear D gene. The germline V gene has CDR1 SGHTA and CDR2 FQGNSA. V shed 5 bases and J shed 6 bases, with 10 bases lying between them. CDR3 size: 13 residues.

The rearrangement uses TRBV18 and TRBJ2-2; 7 bases line up with TRBD1. V trimming: 4 bases; J trimming: 1 base; junction bases outside the gene matches: 12. The CDR3 totals 18 residues. Per germline, CDR1 KGHSH and CDR2 LQKENI. CDR3 amino acids: CASSQEKTGTVNTGELFF. CDR3 DNA sequence: TGTGCCAGCTCACAGGAGAAGACCGGGACAGTGAACACCGGGGAGCTGTTTTTT. Supplemented by reference TRBV18 and TRBJ2-2, the full variable domain reads NAGVMQNPRHLVRRRGQEARLRCSPMKGHSHVYWYRQLPEEGLKFMVYLQKENIIDESGMPKERFSAEFPKEGPSILRIQQVVRGDSAAYFCASSQEKTGTVNTGELFFGEGSRLTVL.

This rearrangement joins TRBV4-2 to TRBJ1-1, with D possibly being TRBD1 (5 bases). The CDR3 is 14 residues long. Deletions cut 1 base from V and 1 base from J, with 7 bases between. Looked up from germline, CDR1 is LGHNA and CDR2 is YNFKEQ. The CDR3: CASSQGGTNTEAFF. The CDR3 DNA reads TGTGCCAGCAGCCAAGGGGGGACGAACACTGAAGCTTTCTTT.

The CDR3 loop reads CAWTGGAGGYTF. As DNA, the CDR3 is TGTGCCTGGACGGGGGGAGCGGGTGGCTACACCTTC. The chain is built from TRBV30 and TRBJ1-2; possibly TRBD1 for D (5 bases). The CDR3 is made up of 12 amino acids. The V and J ends lost 4 bases and 7 bases respectively, with 13 bases between them. The V gene's germline CDR1 is GTSNPN and CDR2 SVGIG (reference sequence).

The chain has TRBV19 and TRBJ1-6, with D possibly being TRBD1 (5 bases). This CDR3 comprises 15 residues. Trimming left V 3 bases short and J 0 bases short, with 6 bases between. CDR1 is LNHDA and CDR2 is SQIVND in the germline V gene (reference sequence). The CDR3 loop is CASSIDSSYNSPLHF. The CDR3 DNA follows: TGTGCCAGTAGTATTGACAGCTCCTATAATTCACCCCTCCACTTT.

The chain combines TRBV5-8 with TRBJ2-5, with D tentatively TRBD1 (5 bases). V lost 2 bases and J 0 bases, leaving 8 bases between the germline ends. From germline, CDR1 is SGHTS and CDR2 YDEGEE. The CDR3 is 14 residues long. The CDR3 nucleotides read TGTGCCAGCAGCTTCCCAGGGAACCAAGAGACCCAGTACTTC. It codes for CASSFPGNQETQYF.

V and J are TRBV6-6 and TRBJ1-4; possibly TRBD1 for D (6 bases). Trimming shortened V by 2 bases and J by 6 bases, and 10 bases separated the two germline ends. Germline-derived CDR1 and CDR2 are MNHNY and SVGAGI (reference sequence). The CDR3 loop spans 14 amino acids. The CDR3 region is CASSYRGHHEKLFF. The CDR3 nucleotides read TGTGCCAGCAGTTACAGGGGACATCATGAAAAACTGTTTTTT.

The chain uses TRBV5-5 and TRBJ2-1, with 7 bases identical to TRBD2. Looked up from germline, CDR1 is SGHKS and CDR2 is YYEKEE (reference sequence). With 5 bases clipped from V and 9 bases from J, the junction kept 8 bases outside the gene matches. This CDR3 comprises 13 residues. CDR3 residues: CASSSGLGREQFF. The CDR3 DNA is TGTGCCAGCAGTTCAGGACTAGGTCGTGAGCAGTTCTTC.

The chain carries TRBV4-2 and TRBJ1-4; D is unclear. This CDR3 contains 15 residues. CDR1 is LGHNA and CDR2 is YNFKEQ in the germline V gene. The V and J ends lost 4 bases and 5 bases respectively, with 14 bases between them. The CDR3 sequence: CASSPRTSQNEKLFF. CDR3 sequence (DNA): TGTGCCAGCAGCCCTCGGACTAGCCAGAATGAAAAACTGTTTTTT.

V is TRBV4-1 and J is TRBJ2-7, with a weak D call TRBD1 (5 bases). Germline CDR1 reads MGHRA; CDR2 reads YSYEKL. The CDR3 has 15 amino acids. Trimming removed 0 bases at V and 1 base at J, with 10 bases between. Written as DNA, the CDR3 is TGCGCCAGCAGCCAAGAAGGGGCAGGTTCCTACGAGCAGTACTTC. Amino acid sequence: CASSQEGAGSYEQYF.

The rearrangement uses TRBV11-3 and TRBJ1-1; 7 bases align to TRBD1. The J segment lost 1 base and the V segment lost 4 bases, leaving 9 bases of the junction unmatched. The CDR3 sequence is 16 residues long. Germline CDR1 is SGHNT and CDR2 is YENEEA. CDR3 sequence (DNA): TGTGCCAGCAGCTACGAATCGGGGACAGAGAACACTGAAGCTTTCTTT. Protein: CASSYESGTENTEAFF.

The rearrangement uses TRBV5-5 and TRBJ1-1; D unclear. Trimming shortened V by 1 base and J by 4 bases, and 14 bases separated the two germline ends. The CDR3 totals 15 residues. Germline CDR1 and CDR2: SGHKS and YYEKEE (reference sequence). The CDR3 nucleotides read TGTGCCAGCAGCTTGCGGCACAGCGGGTTCACTGAAGCTTTCTTT. Residues: CASSLRHSGFTEAFF.